This T cell receptor beta chain came from a study of shared clonotypes between healthy human individuals. Study-level information: Used for every donor were three CD4 naive, three CD4 memory, two CD8 naive and one CD8 memory plate.

Overall study findings and caveats: Naive subsets tended to show greater estimated richness than memory subsets.

Only one count was recorded for this clone. Its antigen is as yet unknown. Donors were healthy HIV-negative adults without recently reported acute infections or vaccinations. The assay was immunoSEQ multiplex PCR, and TCRdb's table has in-frame clones only and misses some. The sample lists about 980,000 clones, over 60% occurring once. V lost 4 bases and J lost 3, with 11 bases in between. The length of the CDR3 is 14 residues. Germline CDR1 SGHDT, CDR2 YYEEEE. Input material: memory CD4+ T cells sorted from blood. Subset given: CD45RA-negative fraction. The sequence was obtained from a man younger than 35 in good health. V is TRBV5-6 and J is TRBJ1-5; D possibly corresponds to TRBD1 (5 bases). The CDR3: CASSKTESNQPQHF. The CDR3 DNA follows: TGTGCCAGCAGCAAGACAGAGTCCAATCAGCCCCAGCATTTT.